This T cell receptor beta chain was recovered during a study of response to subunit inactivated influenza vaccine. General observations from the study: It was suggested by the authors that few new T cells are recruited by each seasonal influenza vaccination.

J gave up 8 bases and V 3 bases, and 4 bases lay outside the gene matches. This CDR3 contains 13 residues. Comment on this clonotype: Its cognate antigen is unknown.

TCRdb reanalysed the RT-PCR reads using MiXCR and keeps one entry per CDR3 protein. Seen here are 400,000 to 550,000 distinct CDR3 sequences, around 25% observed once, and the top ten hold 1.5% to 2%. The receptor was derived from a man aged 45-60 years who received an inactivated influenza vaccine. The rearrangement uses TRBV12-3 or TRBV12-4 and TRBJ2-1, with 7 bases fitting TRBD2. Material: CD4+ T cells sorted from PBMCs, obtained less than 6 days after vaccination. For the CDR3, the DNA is TGTGCCAGCAGTTTCTTGGGGGGGTATGAGCAGTTCTTC. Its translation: CASSFLGGYEQFF.